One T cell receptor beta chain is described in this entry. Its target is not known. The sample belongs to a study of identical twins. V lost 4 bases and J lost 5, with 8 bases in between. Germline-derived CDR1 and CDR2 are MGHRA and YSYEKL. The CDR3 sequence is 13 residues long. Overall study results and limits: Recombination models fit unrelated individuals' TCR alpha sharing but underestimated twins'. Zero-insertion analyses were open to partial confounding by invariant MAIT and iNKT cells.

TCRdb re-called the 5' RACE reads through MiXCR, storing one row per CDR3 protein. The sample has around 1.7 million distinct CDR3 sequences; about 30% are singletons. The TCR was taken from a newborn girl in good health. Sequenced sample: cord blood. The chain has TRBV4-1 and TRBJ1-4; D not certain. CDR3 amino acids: CASSRFVNEKLFF. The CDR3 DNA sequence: TGCGCCAGCAGCCGATTCGTAAATGAAAAACTGTTTTTT.